The 21 T cell receptor beta chains below were found in one sample sequenced in a study of shared clonotypes between healthy human individuals. The assay was immunoSEQ multiplex PCR, and TCRdb's table has in-frame clones only and misses some. The repertoire holds 2.5 million or so clones, with around nine tenths as singletons. Sequencing was done on a sample of naive CD4+ T cells sorted from blood. The sample's subset: CD45RA+ positively selected. The receptors come from a man between 18 and 35 years old in good health.

The chain is built from TRBV6-5 and TRBJ1-1; TRBD1 is a possible D gene (6 bases). Germline V CDR1 and CDR2: MNHEY, SVGAGI. V was trimmed by 6 bases and J by 2 bases, leaving 13 bases between them. This CDR3 is built from 14 residues. CDR3 amino acids: CASSRPQGNTEAFF. The CDR3 DNA sequence: TGTGCCAGCAGCCGACCACAGGGAAACACTGAAGCTTTCTTT.

The V call is TRBV19, the J call TRBJ2-1; D gene uncertain. In germline, CDR1 is LNHDA, CDR2 SQIVND (reference sequence). Trimming took 4 bases from V and 3 from J, leaving 10 bases between them. The CDR3 spans 14 residues. The CDR3 nucleotides read TGTGCCAGTAGTAGATCGGGTTTCTACAATGAGCAGTTCTTC. This translates into CASSRSGFYNEQFF.

In this sample, this clone turned up once. The chain carries TRBV6-1 and TRBJ1-2; a weak D match, TRBD1 (6 bases). The germline V gene has CDR1 MNHNS and CDR2 SASEGT. CDR3 length equals 12 residues. Trimming stripped 3 bases from V and 8 bases from J, with 10 bases between. The CDR3 DNA follows: TGTGCCAGCAGTGATCAGGGGACAGGCTACACCTTC. It encodes CASSDQGTGYTF.

The chain carries TRBV7-2 and TRBJ2-1, with 13 bases that match TRBD2. The CDR3 consists of 16 residues. V trimming: 5 bases; J trimming: 5 bases; junction bases outside the gene matches: 6. Per the germline V gene, CDR1 is SGHTA and CDR2 is FQGNSA. CDR3 sequence: CASSSLGLAGNNEQFF. The CDR3 bases are TGTGCCAGCAGCAGCTTGGGACTAGCGGGGAACAATGAGCAGTTCTTC.

Of note for this clone: Other DNA sequences of this sample code for an identical CDR3. This chain connects TRBV6-6 to TRBJ2-7; D gene ambiguous. This CDR3 is built from 11 residues. CDR1 is MNHNY, CDR2 SVGAGI, per germline (reference sequence). The V end lost 5 bases, the J end lost 2 bases, and 4 bases lay between the germline ends. CDR3 region: CASSTTYEQYF. CDR3 DNA: TGTGCCAGCAGTACCACCTACGAGCAGTACTTC.

The chain combines TRBV25-1 with TRBJ2-3, with 9 bases that match TRBD1. Germline V CDR1 and CDR2: MGHDK, SYGVNS. The CDR3 sequence is 15 residues long. Losses at the gene ends were 3 bases for V and 3 bases for J; bases not matched to a gene: 4. CDR3 region: CASSDVGTGTDTQYF. The CDR3 nucleotides read TGTGCCAGCAGTGATGTAGGGACAGGGACAGATACGCAGTATTTT.

This clone was seen more than once but under ten times. The V and J genes are TRBV7-9 and TRBJ1-4, with D maybe TRBD1 (5 bases). The V end was cut by 6 bases, the J end by 4 bases, with 12 bases between. Per germline, CDR1 SEHNR and CDR2 FQNEAQ (reference sequence). The CDR3 sequence is 14 residues long. The CDR3 loop is CASSSGQGNEKLFF. The CDR3 nucleotides read TGTGCCAGCAGTTCAGGGCAGGGTAATGAAAAACTGTTTTTT.

V usage is TRBV5-1 and J usage is TRBJ2-7; TRBD1 matches at 11 bases. The CDR3 covers 15 residues. Germline assignment: CDR1 SGHRS and CDR2 YFSETQ. Trimming took 4 bases from V and 3 from J; bases not matched to a gene: 6. CDR3 sequence reads: CASSMGTGGNYEQYF. The CDR3 DNA reads as TGCGCCAGCAGCATGGGGACAGGGGGAAACTACGAGCAGTACTTC. Full variable domain (remainder filled in from reference TRBV5-1 and TRBJ2-7): KAGVTQTPRYLIKTRGQQVTLSCSPISGHRSVSWYQQTPGQGLQFLFEYFSETQRNKGNFPGRFSGRQFSNSRSEMNVSTLELGDSALYLCASSMGTGGNYEQYFGPGTRLTVT.

The V and J genes are TRBV28 and TRBJ2-1; TRBD1 agrees at 7 bases. The CDR3 has 15 amino acids. V lost 5 bases and J lost 2; bases outside the gene matches: 6. Germline assignment: CDR1 MDHEN and CDR2 SYDVKM. This chain's CDR3 is CASSGTVRPYNEQFF. As DNA, the CDR3 is TGTGCCAGCAGTGGGACAGTTCGCCCCTACAATGAGCAGTTCTTC.

The genes are TRBV5-1 and TRBJ1-1, with 7 bases aligning to TRBD1. J lost 6 bases, V lost 0 bases, and 8 bases had no gene match. The CDR3 totals 15 residues. Germline CDR1 is SGHRS and CDR2 is YFSETQ. The CDR3 coding sequence is TGCGCCAGCAGCTTGGAGGCAGGGGGTCCTTCTGAAGCTTTCTTT. This codes for CASSLEAGGPSEAFF.

The chain couples TRBV6-1 to TRBJ1-5; the match to TRBD1 covers 7 bases. This CDR3 region has 14 residues. The junction had 4 bases not matched to a gene; V was cut back by 2 bases and J by 6 bases. In germline, CDR1 is MNHNS, CDR2 SASEGT. The CDR3 DNA follows: TGTGCCAGCAGTGAACGAGGGGGCGGTCAGCCCCAGCATTTT. Protein: CASSERGGGQPQHF.

The chain links TRBV7-3 to TRBJ2-5; 12 bases agree with TRBD2. The CDR3 consists of 15 residues. J lost 5 bases, V lost 5 bases, and 6 bases had no gene match. Germline CDR1 SGHTA, CDR2 FQGTGA. This chain's CDR3 is CASSPGLAGRETQYF. The DNA of the CDR3 is TGTGCCAGCAGCCCGGGACTAGCGGGTAGGGAGACCCAGTACTTC. The full variable domain, completed using reference TRBV7-3 and TRBJ2-5, is GAGVSQTPSNKVTEKGKYVELRCDPISGHTALYWYRQSLGQGPEFLIYFQGTGAADDSGLPNDRFFAVRPEGSVSTLKIQRTERGDSAVYLCASSPGLAGRETQYFGPGTRLLVL.

The rearrangement links TRBV7-3 to TRBJ2-3; D is possibly TRBD2 (6 bases). This CDR3 comprises 14 residues. V gave up 8 bases and J gave up 6 bases, with 18 bases separating them. The germline gives CDR1 SGHTA, CDR2 FQGTGA. The CDR3 DNA is TGTGCCAGCGCCTCGAGGACTACCGGGGATACGCAGTATTTT. It encodes CASASRTTGDTQYF.

The V gene is TRBV19, the J gene TRBJ2-7, with D maybe TRBD1 (6 bases). This CDR3 is built from 15 residues. Trimming stripped 4 bases from V and 1 base from J, with 14 bases between. CDR1 is LNHDA, CDR2 SQIVND, per germline (reference sequence). CDR3 DNA sequence: TGTGCCAGTAGTACCCACGAAGGACAGTCCTACGAGCAGTACTTC. It translates to CASSTHEGQSYEQYF. Filled out from reference TRBV19 and TRBJ2-7, the complete variable domain reads DGGITQSPKYLFRKEGQNVTLSCEQNLNHDAMYWYRQDPGQGLRLIYYSQIVNDFQKGDIAEGYSVSREKKESFPLTVTSAQKNPTAFYLCASSTHEGQSYEQYFGPGTRLTVT.

The V call is TRBV7-3, the J call TRBJ2-1, with 10 positions matching TRBD1. Germline V gene data show CDR1 as SGHTA and CDR2 as FQGTGA. V shed 5 bases and J 4 bases; nucleotides not matched to a gene: 11. The CDR3 loop spans 17 amino acids. CDR3 sequence reads: CASSHYPGQGRYNEQFF. The CDR3, as DNA: TGTGCCAGCAGCCACTACCCGGGACAGGGGAGATACAATGAGCAGTTCTTC.

The CDR3 loop reads CASSEGRYMGYTF. The CDR3 DNA reads TGTGCCAGCAGTGAAGGACGGTATATGGGGTACACCTTC. The V gene is TRBV25-1, the J gene TRBJ1-2; no clear D gene. Germline V gene sequence: CDR1 MGHDK, CDR2 SYGVNS. The CDR3 sequence is 13 residues long. The ends were cut back, 2 bases at V and 11 bases at J, with 15 bases in the middle.

This chain joins TRBV4-3 and TRBJ2-3; 9 bases are a match to TRBD1. CDR1 is LGHNA and CDR2 is YSLEER in the germline V gene. J was trimmed by 2 bases and V by 2 bases; bases with no gene match: 11. The length of the CDR3 is 18 residues. For the CDR3, the DNA is TGCGCCAGCAGCCAATATGGGATTGGGGACAGGGACACAGATACGCAGTATTTT. Translation gives CASSQYGIGDRDTDTQYF.

For the CDR3, the DNA is TGTGCCAGCAGTGAAGCGCCAAGAGCTTTCTTT. Its protein is CASSEAPRAFF. The J gene is TRBJ1-1, the V gene TRBV6-1; D is unclear. The CDR3 runs to 11 residues. V lost 0 bases to trimming and J lost 10 bases, with 6 bases between them. Germline values: CDR1 MNHNS, CDR2 SASEGT.

The V gene is TRBV2, the J gene TRBJ1-2; D gene uncertain. The CDR3 has 15 residues. Trimming cost V 3 bases and J 5 bases, with 16 bases left between them. Germline lookup yields CDR1 SNHLY and CDR2 FYNNEI. DNA for the CDR3: TGTGCCAGCAGTGACTCATTTTTGGCCATTTATGGCTACACCTTC. Translation: CASSDSFLAIYGYTF.

The V gene is TRBV5-3, the J gene TRBJ2-7; 12 nucleotides agree with TRBD2. TRBV5-3 is known as an ORF, though its function is uncertain. J lost 5 bases, V lost 5 bases, and 5 bases had no gene match. This CDR3 region has 14 residues. The CDR3 protein is CARRSLAGGHEQYF. The CDR3, as DNA: TGTGCCAGAAGGTCACTAGCGGGAGGTCACGAGCAGTACTTC.

The CDR3 loop is CASSSRIATSGNNEQFF. The CDR3 DNA is TGTGCCAGTTCTTCAAGGATCGCGACTAGCGGGAATAATGAGCAGTTCTTC. The V gene is TRBV14, the J gene TRBJ2-1; 11 bases map to TRBD2. From germline, CDR1 is SGHDN and CDR2 FVKESK. Trimming took 9 bases from V and 7 from J; bases not matched to a gene: 17. CDR3 length: 17 residues.